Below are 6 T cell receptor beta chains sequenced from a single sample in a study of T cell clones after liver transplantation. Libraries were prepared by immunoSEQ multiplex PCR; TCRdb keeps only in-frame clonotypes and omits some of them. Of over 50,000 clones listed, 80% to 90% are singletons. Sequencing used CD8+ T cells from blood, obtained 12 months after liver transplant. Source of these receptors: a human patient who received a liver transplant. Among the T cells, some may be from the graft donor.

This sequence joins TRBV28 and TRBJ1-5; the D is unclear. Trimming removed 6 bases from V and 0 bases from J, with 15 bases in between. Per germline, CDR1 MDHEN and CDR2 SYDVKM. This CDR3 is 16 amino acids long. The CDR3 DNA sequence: TGTGCCAGCAGCCTACCTGGTATCAGTAGCAATCAGCCCCAGCATTTT. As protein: CASSLPGISSNQPQHF.

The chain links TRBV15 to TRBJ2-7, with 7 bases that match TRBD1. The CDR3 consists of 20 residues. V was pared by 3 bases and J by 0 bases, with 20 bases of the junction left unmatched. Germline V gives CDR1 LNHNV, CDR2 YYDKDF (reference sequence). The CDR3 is CATSRTGRRQGSRGSYEQYF. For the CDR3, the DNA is TGTGCCACCAGCAGGACGGGCCGGAGACAGGGATCTCGCGGCTCCTACGAGCAGTACTTC. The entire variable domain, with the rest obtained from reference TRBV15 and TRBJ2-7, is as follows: DAMVIQNPRYQVTQFGKPVTLSCSQTLNHNVMYWYQQKSSQAPKLLFHYYDKDFNNEADTPDNFQSRRPNTSFCFLDIRSPGLGDTAMYLCATSRTGRRQGSRGSYEQYFGPGTRLTVT.

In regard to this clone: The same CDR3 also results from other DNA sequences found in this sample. In DNA form, the CDR3 reads TGTGCCAGCAGCCTTGGGCCTGCCTACGAGCAGTACTTC. This translates into CASSLGPAYEQYF. The genes are TRBV27 and TRBJ2-7; no clear D. Trimming took off 6 bases at V and 2 bases at J, with 11 bases between the two ends. The CDR3 runs 13 residues. CDR1 is MNHEY and CDR2 is SMNVEV in the germline V gene (reference sequence).

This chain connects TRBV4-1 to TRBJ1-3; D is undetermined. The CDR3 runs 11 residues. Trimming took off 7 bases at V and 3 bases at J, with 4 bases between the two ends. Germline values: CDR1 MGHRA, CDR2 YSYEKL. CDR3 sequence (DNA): TGCGCCAGCACACTTGGAAACACCATATATTTT. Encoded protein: CASTLGNTIYF.

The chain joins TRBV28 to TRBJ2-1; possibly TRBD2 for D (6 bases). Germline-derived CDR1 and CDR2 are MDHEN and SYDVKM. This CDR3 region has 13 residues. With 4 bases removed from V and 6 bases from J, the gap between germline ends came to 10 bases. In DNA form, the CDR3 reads TGTGCCAGCAGTTGGGAGGACTTCAATGAGCAGTTCTTC. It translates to CASSWEDFNEQFF.

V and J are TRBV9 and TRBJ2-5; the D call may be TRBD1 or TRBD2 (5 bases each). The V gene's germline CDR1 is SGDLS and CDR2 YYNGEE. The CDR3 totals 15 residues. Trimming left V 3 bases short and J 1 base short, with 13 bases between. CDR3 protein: CASSGGPRGQETQYF. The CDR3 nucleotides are TGTGCCAGCAGCGGGGGCCCTCGGGGCCAAGAGACCCAGTACTTC.